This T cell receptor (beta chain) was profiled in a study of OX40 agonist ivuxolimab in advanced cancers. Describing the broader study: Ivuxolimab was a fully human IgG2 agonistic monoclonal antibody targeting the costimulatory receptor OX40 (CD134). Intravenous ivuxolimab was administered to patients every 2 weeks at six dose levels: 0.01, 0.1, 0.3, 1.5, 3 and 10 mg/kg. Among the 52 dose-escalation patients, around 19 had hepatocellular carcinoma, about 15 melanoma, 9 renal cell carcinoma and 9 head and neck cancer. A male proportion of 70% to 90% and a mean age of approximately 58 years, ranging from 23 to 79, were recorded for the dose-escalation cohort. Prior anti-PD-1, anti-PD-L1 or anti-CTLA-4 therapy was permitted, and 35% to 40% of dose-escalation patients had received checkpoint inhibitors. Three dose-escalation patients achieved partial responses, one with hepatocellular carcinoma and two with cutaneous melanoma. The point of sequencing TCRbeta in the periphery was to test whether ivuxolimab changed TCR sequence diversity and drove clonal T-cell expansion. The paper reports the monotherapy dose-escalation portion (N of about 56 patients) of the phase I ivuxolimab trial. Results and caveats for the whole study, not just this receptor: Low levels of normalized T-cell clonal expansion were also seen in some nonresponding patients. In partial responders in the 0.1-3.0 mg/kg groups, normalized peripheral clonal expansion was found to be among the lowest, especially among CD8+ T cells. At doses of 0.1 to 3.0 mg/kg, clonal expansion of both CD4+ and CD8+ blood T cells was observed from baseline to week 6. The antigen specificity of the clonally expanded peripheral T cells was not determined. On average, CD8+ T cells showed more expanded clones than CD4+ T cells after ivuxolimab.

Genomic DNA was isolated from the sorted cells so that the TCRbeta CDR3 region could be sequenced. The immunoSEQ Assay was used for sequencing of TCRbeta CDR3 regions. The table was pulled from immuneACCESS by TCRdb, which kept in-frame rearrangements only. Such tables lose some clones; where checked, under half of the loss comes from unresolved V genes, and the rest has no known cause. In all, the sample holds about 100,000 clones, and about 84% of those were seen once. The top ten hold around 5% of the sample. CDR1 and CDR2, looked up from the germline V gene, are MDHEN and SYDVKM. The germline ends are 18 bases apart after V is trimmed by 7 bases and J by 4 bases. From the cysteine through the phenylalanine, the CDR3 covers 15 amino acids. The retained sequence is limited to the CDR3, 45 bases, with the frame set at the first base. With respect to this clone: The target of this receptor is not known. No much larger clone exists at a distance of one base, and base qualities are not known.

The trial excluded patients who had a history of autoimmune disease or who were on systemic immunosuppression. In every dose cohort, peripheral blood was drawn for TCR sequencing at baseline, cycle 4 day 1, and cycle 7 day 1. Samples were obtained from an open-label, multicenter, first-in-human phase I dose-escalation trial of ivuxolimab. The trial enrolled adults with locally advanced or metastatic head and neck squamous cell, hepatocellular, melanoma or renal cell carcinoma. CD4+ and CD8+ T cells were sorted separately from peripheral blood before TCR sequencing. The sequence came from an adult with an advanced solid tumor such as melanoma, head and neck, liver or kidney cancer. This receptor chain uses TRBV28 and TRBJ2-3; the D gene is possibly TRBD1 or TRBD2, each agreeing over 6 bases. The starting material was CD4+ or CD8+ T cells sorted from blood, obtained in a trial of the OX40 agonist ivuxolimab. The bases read TGTGCCAGCAAGGGAGGCCAGGGGTCCCCAGATACGCAGTATTTT. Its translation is CASKGGQGSPDTQYF.